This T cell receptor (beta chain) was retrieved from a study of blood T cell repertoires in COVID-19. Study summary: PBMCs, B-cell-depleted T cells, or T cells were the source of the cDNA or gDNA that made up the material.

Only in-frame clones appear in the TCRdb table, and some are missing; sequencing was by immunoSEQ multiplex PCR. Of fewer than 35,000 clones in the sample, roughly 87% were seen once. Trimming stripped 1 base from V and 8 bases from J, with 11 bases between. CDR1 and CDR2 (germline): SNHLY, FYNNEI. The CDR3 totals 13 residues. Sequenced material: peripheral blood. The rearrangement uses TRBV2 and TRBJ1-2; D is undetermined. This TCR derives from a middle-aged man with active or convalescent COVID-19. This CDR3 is CASSEGLARGYTF. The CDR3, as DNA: TGTGCCAGCAGTGAAGGTCTTGCCCGGGGCTACACCTTC.